This T cell receptor (beta chain) stems from a study of control samples from healthy donors and cancer patients. The method was immunoSEQ multiplex PCR; TCRdb's version includes in-frame clones alone and lacks a portion of them. The sample has approximately 65,000 clones; just under 90% are singletons. V was cut by 0 bases and J by 4 bases, with 10 bases left in between. CDR1 SGHRS and CDR2 YFSETQ come from the germline V gene. The CDR3 runs 15 residues. This rearrangement joins TRBV5-1 to TRBJ1-4, with a possible D match to TRBD1 (5 bases). This receptor was obtained from a man aged 55 to 69 with lung cancer. The sample taken for sequencing was PBMCs. The DNA of the CDR3 is TGCGCCAGCAGCTTGGCGGGGGGAAATAATGAAAAACTGTTTTTT. This gives the protein CASSLAGGNNEKLFF.